What follows describes a single TCR beta chain. Its specificity is unknown. These data come from a study of PD-1 blockade in classical Hodgkin lymphoma. Study conclusions and caveats: With respect to the repertoire differences, their causes, possibly disease activity or prior therapy, remain undefined. By C4D1, CD4+ diversity increased significantly, especially in complete responders. Lower baseline TCR diversity marked trial partial responders and progressors.

Germline V gene lookup returns CDR1 SGHTA and CDR2 FQGNSA. The length of the CDR3 is 15 residues. Trimming removed 1 base from V and 2 bases from J, with 10 bases in between. Assay: immunoSEQ multiplex PCR; the TCRdb copy retains only in-frame clones and omits some. The profile shows tens of thousands of clones, about 92% of them singletons. Autologous stem cell transplantation was followed by relapse in every patient, and brentuximab vedotin exposure varied. The rearrangement uses TRBV7-2 and TRBJ2-3; either TRBD1 or TRBD2 may fit D (5 bases each). This TCR was recovered from a human donor with classical Hodgkin lymphoma. Sequenced here: peripheral blood mononuclear cells (PBMCs), sampled at baseline. CDR3 region: CASSLGSGTTDTQYF. DNA for the CDR3: TGTGCCAGCAGCTTAGGATCAGGGACCACAGATACGCAGTATTTT.